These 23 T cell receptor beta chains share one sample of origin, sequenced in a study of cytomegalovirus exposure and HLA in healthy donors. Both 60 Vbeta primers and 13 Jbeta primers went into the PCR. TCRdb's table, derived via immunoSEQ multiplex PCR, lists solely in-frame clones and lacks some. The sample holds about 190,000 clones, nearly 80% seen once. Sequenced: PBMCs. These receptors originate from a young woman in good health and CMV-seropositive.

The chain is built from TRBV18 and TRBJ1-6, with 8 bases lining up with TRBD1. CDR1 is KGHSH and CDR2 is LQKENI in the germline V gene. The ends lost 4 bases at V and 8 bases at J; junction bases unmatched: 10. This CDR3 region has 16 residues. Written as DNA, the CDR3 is TGTGCCAGCTCACTCTTAACGGACAGGGCGGATTCACCCCTCCACTTT. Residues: CASSLLTDRADSPLHF.

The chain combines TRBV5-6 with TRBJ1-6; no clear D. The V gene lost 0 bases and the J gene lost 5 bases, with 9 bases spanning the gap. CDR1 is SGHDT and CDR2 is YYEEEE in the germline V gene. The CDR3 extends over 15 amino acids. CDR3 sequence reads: CASSLDAGDNSPLHF. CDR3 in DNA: TGTGCCAGCAGCTTGGATGCGGGTGATAATTCACCCCTCCACTTT.

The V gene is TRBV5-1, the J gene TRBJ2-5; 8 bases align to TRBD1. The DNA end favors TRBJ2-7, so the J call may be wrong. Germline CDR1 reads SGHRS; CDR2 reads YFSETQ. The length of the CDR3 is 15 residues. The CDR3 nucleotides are TGCGCCAGCAGCTTGGACAGGGGGACCTCCTACGAGCAGTACTTC. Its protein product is CASSLDRGTSYEQYF.

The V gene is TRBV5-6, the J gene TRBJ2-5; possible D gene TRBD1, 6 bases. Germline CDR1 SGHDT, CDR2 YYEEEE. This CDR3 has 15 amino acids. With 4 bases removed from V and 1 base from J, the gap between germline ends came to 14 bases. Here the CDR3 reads CASSRLGTPQETQYF. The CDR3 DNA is TGTGCCAGCAGCCGCCTCGGGACACCCCAAGAGACCCAGTACTTC.

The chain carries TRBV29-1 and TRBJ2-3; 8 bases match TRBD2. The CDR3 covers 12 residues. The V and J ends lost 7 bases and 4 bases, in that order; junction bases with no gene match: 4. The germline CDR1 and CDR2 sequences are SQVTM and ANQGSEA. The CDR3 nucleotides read TGCAGCGAGACTAGCGTGGCAGATACGCAGTATTTT. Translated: CSETSVADTQYF.

The CDR3 spells CASSLDGRSMNTEAFF. The CDR3 DNA sequence: TGTGCCAGCAGCTTGGATGGGCGATCCATGAACACTGAAGCTTTCTTT. This rearrangement joins TRBV5-5 to TRBJ1-1; D is uncertain. Germline V CDR1 and CDR2: SGHKS, YYEKEE (reference sequence). This CDR3 region has 16 residues. Deletions cut 0 bases from V and 0 bases from J, with 12 bases between.

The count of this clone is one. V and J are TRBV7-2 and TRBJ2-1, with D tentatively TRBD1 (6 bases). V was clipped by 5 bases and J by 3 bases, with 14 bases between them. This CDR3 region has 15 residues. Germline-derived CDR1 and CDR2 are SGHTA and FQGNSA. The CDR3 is CASSPQTGHYNEQFF. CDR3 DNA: TGTGCCAGCAGCCCCCAGACAGGACACTACAATGAGCAGTTCTTC.

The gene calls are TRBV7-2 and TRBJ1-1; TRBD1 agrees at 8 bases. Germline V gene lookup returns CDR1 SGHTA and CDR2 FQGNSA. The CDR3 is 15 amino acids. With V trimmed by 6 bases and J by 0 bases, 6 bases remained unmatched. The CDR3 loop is CASSLTGGVNTEAFF. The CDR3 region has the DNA TGTGCCAGCAGTCTTACAGGGGGGGTGAACACTGAAGCTTTCTTT.

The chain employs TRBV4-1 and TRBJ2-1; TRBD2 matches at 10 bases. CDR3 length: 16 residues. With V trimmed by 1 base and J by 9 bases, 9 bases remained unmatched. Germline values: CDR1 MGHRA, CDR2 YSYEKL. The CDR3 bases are TGCGCCAGCAGCCAAGTCCCCAGCGGGAGGGTAGGTGAGCAGTTCTTC. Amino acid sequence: CASSQVPSGRVGEQFF.

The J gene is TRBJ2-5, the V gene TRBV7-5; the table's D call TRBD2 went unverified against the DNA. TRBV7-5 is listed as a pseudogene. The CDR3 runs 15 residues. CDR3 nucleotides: TGTGCCAGAAGCTTAGAAAGGGGACTACGAGAGACCCAGTACTTC. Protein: CARSLERGLRETQYF.

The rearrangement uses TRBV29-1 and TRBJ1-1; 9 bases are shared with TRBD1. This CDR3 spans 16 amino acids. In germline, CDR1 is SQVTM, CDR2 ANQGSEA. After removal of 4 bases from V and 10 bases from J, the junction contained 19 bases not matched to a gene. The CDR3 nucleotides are TGCAGCGTTGGCTCTCAGGACAGGGGAATAAGTGGTTTAGCTTTCTTT. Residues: CSVGSQDRGISGLAFF. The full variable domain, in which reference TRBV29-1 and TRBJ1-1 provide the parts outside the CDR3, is SAVISQKPSRDICQRGTSLTIQCQVDSQVTMMFWYRQQPGQSLTLIATANQGSEATYESGFVIDKFPISRPNLTFSTLTVSNMSPEDSSIYLCSVGSQDRGISGLAFFGQGTRLTVV.

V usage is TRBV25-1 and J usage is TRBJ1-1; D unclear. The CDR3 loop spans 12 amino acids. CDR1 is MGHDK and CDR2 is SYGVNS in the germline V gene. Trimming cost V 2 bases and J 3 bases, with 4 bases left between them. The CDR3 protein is CASSERYTEAFF. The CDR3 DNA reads TGTGCCAGCAGTGAACGTTACACTGAAGCTTTCTTT.

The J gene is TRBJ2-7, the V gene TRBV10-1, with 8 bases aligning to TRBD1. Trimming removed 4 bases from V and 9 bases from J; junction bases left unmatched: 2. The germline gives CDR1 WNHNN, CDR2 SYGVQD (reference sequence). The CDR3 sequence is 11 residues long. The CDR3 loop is CASSAGTGQYF. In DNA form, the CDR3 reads TGCGCCAGCAGTGCAGGGACAGGGCAGTACTTC.

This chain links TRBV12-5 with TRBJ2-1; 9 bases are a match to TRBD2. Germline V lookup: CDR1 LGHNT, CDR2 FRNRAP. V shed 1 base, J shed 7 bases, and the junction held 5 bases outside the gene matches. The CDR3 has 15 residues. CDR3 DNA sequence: TGTGCTAGTGGTTTGGGTGTGGGACTAGCTAATGAGCAGTTCTTC. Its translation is CASGLGVGLANEQFF.

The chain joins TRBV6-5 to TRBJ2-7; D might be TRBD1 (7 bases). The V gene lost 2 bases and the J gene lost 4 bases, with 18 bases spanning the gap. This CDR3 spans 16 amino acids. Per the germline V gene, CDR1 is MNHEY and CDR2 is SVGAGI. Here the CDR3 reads CASSYVRTGGTYEQYF. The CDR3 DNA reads TGTGCCAGCAGTTACGTTCGGACAGGAGGGACGTACGAGCAGTACTTC.

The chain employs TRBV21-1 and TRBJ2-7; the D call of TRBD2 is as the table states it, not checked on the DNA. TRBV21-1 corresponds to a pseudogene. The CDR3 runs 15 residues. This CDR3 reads CASSGSLRDSYEQYF. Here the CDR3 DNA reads TGTGCCAGCAGCGGAAGTTTGAGGGACTCCTACGAGCAGTACTTC.

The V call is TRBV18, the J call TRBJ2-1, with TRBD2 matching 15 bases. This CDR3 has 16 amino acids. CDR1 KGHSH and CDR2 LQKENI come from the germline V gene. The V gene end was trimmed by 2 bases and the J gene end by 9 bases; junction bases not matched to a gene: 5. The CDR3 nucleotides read TGTGCCAGCTCACCAGATGGGACTAGCGGGAGGATTGAGCAGTTCTTC. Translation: CASSPDGTSGRIEQFF.

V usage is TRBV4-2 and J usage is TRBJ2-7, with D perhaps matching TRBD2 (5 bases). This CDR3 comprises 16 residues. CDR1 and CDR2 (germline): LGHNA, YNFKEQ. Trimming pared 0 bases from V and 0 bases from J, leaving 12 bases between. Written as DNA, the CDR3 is TGTGCCAGCAGCCAAGAGTGGACTGGACGCTCCTACGAGCAGTACTTC. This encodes CASSQEWTGRSYEQYF.

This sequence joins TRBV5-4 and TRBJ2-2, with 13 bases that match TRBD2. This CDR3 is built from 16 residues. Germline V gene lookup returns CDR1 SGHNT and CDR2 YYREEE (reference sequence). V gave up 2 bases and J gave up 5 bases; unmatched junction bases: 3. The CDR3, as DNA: TGTGCCAGCAGCTTTCCGGGACTAGCGGGGACCGGGGAGCTGTTTTTT. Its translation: CASSFPGLAGTGELFF.

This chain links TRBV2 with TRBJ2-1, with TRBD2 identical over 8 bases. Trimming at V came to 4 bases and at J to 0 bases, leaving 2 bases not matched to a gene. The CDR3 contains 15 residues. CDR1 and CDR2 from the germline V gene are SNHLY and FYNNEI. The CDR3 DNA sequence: TGTGCCAGCAGTGCAAGCGGGAGCTCCTACAATGAGCAGTTCTTC. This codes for CASSASGSSYNEQFF.

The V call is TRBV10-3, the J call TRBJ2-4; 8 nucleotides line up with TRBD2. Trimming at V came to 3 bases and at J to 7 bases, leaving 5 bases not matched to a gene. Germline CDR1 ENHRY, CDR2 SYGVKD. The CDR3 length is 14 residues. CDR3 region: CAISDGASGNIQYF. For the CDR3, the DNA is TGTGCCATCAGTGATGGGGCTAGCGGGAACATTCAGTACTTC.

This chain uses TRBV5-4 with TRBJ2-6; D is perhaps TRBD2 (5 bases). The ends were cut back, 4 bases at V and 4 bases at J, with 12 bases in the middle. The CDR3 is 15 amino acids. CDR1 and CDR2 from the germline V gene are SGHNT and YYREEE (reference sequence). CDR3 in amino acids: CASSLPGSGANVLTF. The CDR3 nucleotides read TGTGCCAGCAGCCTGCCGGGGAGCGGGGCCAACGTCCTGACTTTC.

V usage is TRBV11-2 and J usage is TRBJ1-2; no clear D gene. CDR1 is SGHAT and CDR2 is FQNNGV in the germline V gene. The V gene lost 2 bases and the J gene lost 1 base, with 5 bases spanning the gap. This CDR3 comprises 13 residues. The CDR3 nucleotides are TGTGCCAGCAGCTTAACGGTTAACTATGGCTACACCTTC. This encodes CASSLTVNYGYTF.